One and the same sample provided the 17 T cell receptor beta chains below, sequenced in a study of shared clonotypes between healthy human individuals. Using immunoSEQ multiplex PCR, the repertoire was profiled, and TCRdb retains in-frame clones only, with some absent. Of 850,000 to 1,200,000 clones in the sample, under 80% were seen once. What was sequenced was memory CD4+ T cells sorted from blood. Subset of the sample: CD45RA-negative fraction. The receptors shown here come from a man between 18 and 35 years old in good health.

V gene TRBV2 combines with J gene TRBJ2-3; TRBD2 aligns across 13 bases. CDR1 and CDR2 from the germline V gene are SNHLY and FYNNEI. This CDR3 is 14 amino acids long. V trimming: 7 bases; J trimming: 4 bases; junction bases outside the gene matches: 2. CDR3 sequence reads: CASTGTSGADTQYF. The DNA for the CDR3 is TGTGCCAGCACCGGGACTAGCGGGGCAGATACGCAGTATTTT.

This sequence joins TRBV7-2 and TRBJ2-5; a possible D gene is TRBD2 (5 bases). In germline, CDR1 is SGHTA, CDR2 FQGNSA. V gave up 1 base and J gave up 4 bases, with 13 bases separating them. The CDR3 consists of 15 residues. For the CDR3, the DNA is TGTGCCAGCAGCTTAGAGAGAGGGATCCGAGAGACCCAGTACTTC. Amino acids: CASSLERGIRETQYF. Filled out from reference TRBV7-2 and TRBJ2-5, the complete variable domain reads GAGVSQSPSNKVTEKGKDVELRCDPISGHTALYWYRQSLGQGLEFLIYFQGNSAPDKSGLPSDRFSAERTGGSVSTLTIQRTQQEDSAVYLCASSLERGIRETQYFGPGTRLLVL.

The chain is built from TRBV10-3 and TRBJ2-3; possible D gene TRBD2, 5 bases. V was shortened by 8 bases and J by 5 bases, with 14 bases between the two germline ends. Germline CDR1 reads ENHRY; CDR2 reads SYGVKD. There are 13 residues in the CDR3. The CDR3 bases are TGTGCCATCGGCGGGCTAGCAAGAGATACGCAGTATTTT. Its translation: CAIGGLARDTQYF.

This chain's CDR3 is CSSQGRGLYNEQFF. The CDR3 bases are TGCAGCTCCCAGGGGCGGGGGCTGTACAATGAGCAGTTCTTC. This chain connects TRBV29-1 to TRBJ2-1, with D perhaps matching TRBD2 (7 bases). Germline V gene sequence: CDR1 SQVTM, CDR2 ANQGSEA. CDR3 size: 14 residues. The V gene lost 8 bases and the J gene lost 4 bases, with 18 bases spanning the gap.

V usage is TRBV7-2 and J usage is TRBJ1-3; no definite D call. V was pared by 5 bases and J by 2 bases, with 10 bases between. Looked up from germline, CDR1 is SGHTA and CDR2 is FQGNSA. This CDR3 has 14 amino acids. The DNA for the CDR3 is TGTGCCAGCAGCCTTTTCGGGCCTGGAAACACCATATATTTT. Translating gives CASSLFGPGNTIYF. Supplemented by reference TRBV7-2 and TRBJ1-3, the full variable domain reads GAGVSQSPSNKVTEKGKDVELRCDPISGHTALYWYRQSLGQGLEFLIYFQGNSAPDKSGLPSDRFSAERTGGSVSTLTIQRTQQEDSAVYLCASSLFGPGNTIYFGEGSWLTVV.

The chain links TRBV7-2 to TRBJ2-7; TRBD1 aligns across 7 bases. This CDR3 is built from 13 residues. CDR1 and CDR2 (germline): SGHTA, FQGNSA. Germline trimming cut 2 bases from V and 3 bases from J; bases unmatched to any gene: 1. In nucleotides, the CDR3 is TGTGCCAGCAGCTTAAACAGGGGCTACGAGCAGTACTTC. Its translation: CASSLNRGYEQYF.

The rearrangement joins TRBV28 to TRBJ1-2; D ambiguous. CDR1 is MDHEN and CDR2 is SYDVKM in the germline V gene. V was shortened by 7 bases and J by 8 bases, with 14 bases between the two germline ends. This CDR3 spans 12 amino acids. The CDR3 loop is CASKPRPVGYTF. CDR3 DNA: TGTGCCAGCAAACCCAGGCCGGTCGGCTACACCTTC.

Ten or more counts support this clone. The rearrangement uses TRBV7-2 and TRBJ1-5; D not certain. Per the germline V gene, CDR1 is SGHTA and CDR2 is FQGNSA. This CDR3 has 12 residues. V was clipped by 5 bases and J by 2 bases, with 4 bases between them. This CDR3 is CASSPRNQPQHF. CDR3 bases: TGTGCCAGCAGCCCGCGCAATCAGCCCCAGCATTTT.

The V call is TRBV11-3, the J call TRBJ2-1; D is tentatively TRBD1 or TRBD2 (5 bases each). Germline V CDR1 and CDR2: SGHNT, YENEEA. Between the trimmed V and J ends, which lost 4 bases and 0 bases, there was a span of 13 bases. This CDR3 comprises 16 residues. The CDR3 nucleotides are TGTGCCAGCAGCTCGGACGGGACGTCCTCCTACAATGAGCAGTTCTTC. As protein: CASSSDGTSSYNEQFF.

J is TRBJ1-2 and V is TRBV30, with no clear D. Germline CDR1 reads GTSNPN; CDR2 reads SVGIG (reference sequence). V lost 0 bases and J 0 bases, leaving 5 bases between the germline ends. The CDR3 extends over 13 amino acids. This chain's CDR3 is CAWSVEANYGYTF. CDR3 DNA sequence: TGTGCCTGGAGTGTTGAGGCTAACTATGGCTACACCTTC.

This rearrangement joins TRBV7-9 to TRBJ1-6; tentatively, D is TRBD1 (6 bases). Trimming removed 3 bases at V and 9 bases at J, with 12 bases between. The germline V gene has CDR1 SEHNR and CDR2 FQNEAQ (reference sequence). The CDR3 consists of 14 residues. CDR3 coding DNA: TGTGCCAGCAGCTTTGGGGGGGCGTTTTCACCCCTCCACTTT. Its translation: CASSFGGAFSPLHF. The full variable domain, rest sourced from reference TRBV7-9 and TRBJ1-6, is DTGVSQNPRHKITKRGQNVTFRCDPISEHNRLYWYRQTLGQGPEFLTYFQNEAQLEKSRLLSDRFSAERPKGSFSTLEIQRTEQGDSAMYLCASSFGGAFSPLHFGNGTRLTVT.

The chain is built from TRBV28 and TRBJ2-5, with no clear D. Trimming took off 2 bases at V and 5 bases at J, with 15 bases between the two ends. In germline, CDR1 is MDHEN, CDR2 SYDVKM. CDR3 size: 15 residues. CDR3 DNA: TGTGCCAGCAGTTTACTCGCAGGTCTGGGGGAGACCCAGTACTTC. Translated, it gives CASSLLAGLGETQYF.

V usage is TRBV28 and J usage is TRBJ2-1, with D possibly being TRBD1 or TRBD2 (5 bases each). The germline V gene has CDR1 MDHEN and CDR2 SYDVKM. The length of the CDR3 is 14 residues. The V end was cut by 8 bases, the J end by 10 bases, with 21 bases between. CDR3 region: CASQTGTKGREQFF. The CDR3 DNA is TGTGCCAGCCAAACCGGGACCAAGGGTCGCGAGCAGTTCTTC.

The genes are TRBV18 and TRBJ2-3; 9 bases line up with TRBD2. V dropped 6 bases and J dropped 0; count of bases not matched to a gene: 7. CDR1 and CDR2 (germline): KGHSH, LQKENI. The CDR3 runs 16 residues. The CDR3 spells CASSPRTSVSTDTQYF. CDR3 nucleotides: TGTGCCAGCTCTCCGCGGACTAGCGTCAGCACAGATACGCAGTATTTT.

The chain combines TRBV9 with TRBJ2-5, with D perhaps TRBD1 or TRBD2 (5 bases each). V lost 4 bases and J 5 bases, leaving 12 bases between the germline ends. The CDR3 spans 13 residues. The V gene's germline CDR1 is SGDLS and CDR2 YYNGEE. DNA for the CDR3: TGTGCCAGCAGCTCGGGGCTGGCGGAGACCCAGTACTTC. Its protein is CASSSGLAETQYF.

CDR3 sequence: CASGLVLGRGDYEQYF. The DNA for the CDR3 is TGTGCTAGTGGTTTGGTACTGGGCAGGGGTGATTACGAGCAGTACTTC. V gene TRBV12-5 combines with J gene TRBJ2-7, with a tentative D call TRBD1 (6 bases). V lost 0 bases to trimming and J lost 4 bases, with 16 bases between them. CDR1 is LGHNT and CDR2 is FRNRAP in the germline V gene. This CDR3 has 16 amino acids.

As regards this clone: Additional DNA sequences in this sample encode the identical CDR3. V and J are TRBV7-8 and TRBJ1-4; weak D call: TRBD1 (5 bases). This CDR3 region has 14 residues. The V gene lost 3 bases and the J gene lost 7 bases, with 12 bases spanning the gap. From germline, CDR1 is SGHVS and CDR2 FQNEAQ. CDR3 bases: TGTGCCAGCAGCTTGGGGGGTTTGGGTGAAAAACTGTTTTTT. The encoded protein is CASSLGGLGEKLFF.